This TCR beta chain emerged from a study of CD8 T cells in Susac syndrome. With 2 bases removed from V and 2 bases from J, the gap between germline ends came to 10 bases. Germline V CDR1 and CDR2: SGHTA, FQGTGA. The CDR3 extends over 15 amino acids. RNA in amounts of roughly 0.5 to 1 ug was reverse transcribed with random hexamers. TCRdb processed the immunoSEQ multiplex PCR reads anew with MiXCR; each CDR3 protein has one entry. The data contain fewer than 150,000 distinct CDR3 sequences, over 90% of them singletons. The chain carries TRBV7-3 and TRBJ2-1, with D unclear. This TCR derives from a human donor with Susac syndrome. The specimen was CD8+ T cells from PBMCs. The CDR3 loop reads CASSLEPNPYNEQFF. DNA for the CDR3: TGTGCCAGCAGCTTAGAGCCCAACCCCTACAATGAGCAGTTCTTC.